A single sample gave rise to the 28 T cell receptor beta chains below, sequenced in a study of PD-L1 blockade in urothelial cancer (dated by TCRdb to between 2016 and 2019). Libraries were constructed by the immunoSEQ multiplex PCR assay. TCRdb retrieved this table from immuneACCESS and kept in-frame rearrangements only. Not all clones are present; in checked studies, unresolved V genes account for under half, and no reason is known for the remainder. Here the sample has 40,000 or so clones; over 75% occur a single time. Of the sample, less than 20% falls within the top ten clones. The sample was PBMCs, taken around atezolizumab (anti-PD-L1) treatment. Every receptor here comes from a man aged 60-69 years with urothelial cancer.

The rearrangement joins TRBV28 to TRBJ1-6; 9 bases agree with TRBD1. The length of the CDR3 is 15 residues. CDR1 is MDHEN and CDR2 is SYDVKM in the germline V gene. V shed 3 bases, J shed 9 bases, and the junction held 6 bases outside the gene matches. For the CDR3, the DNA is TGTGCCAGCAGTTTCCCACAGGGGGCTGGTTCACCCCTCCACTTT. As protein: CASSFPQGAGSPLHF.

This sequence joins TRBV5-1 and TRBJ1-1, with D possibly matching TRBD1 (6 bases). The CDR3 length is 15 residues. CDR1 is SGHRS, CDR2 YFSETQ, per germline. V lost 4 bases and J lost 4, with 17 bases in between. In DNA, the CDR3 is TGCGCCAGCAGCACCGGGAGCGGGGGCGGCACTGAAGCTTTCTTT. The encoded protein is CASSTGSGGGTEAFF.

This clone has more than one count but fewer than ten. The chain has TRBV11-3 and TRBJ1-6; D remains ambiguous. Between the trimmed V and J ends, which lost 1 base and 10 bases, there was a span of 8 bases. The CDR3 spans 13 residues. CDR1 is SGHNT, CDR2 YENEEA, per germline. The CDR3 region is CASSLVEGSPLHF. The DNA of the CDR3 is TGTGCCAGCAGCTTAGTTGAGGGATCACCCCTCCACTTT.

The chain carries TRBV15 and TRBJ2-6; D gene uncertain. Germline lookup yields CDR1 LNHNV and CDR2 YYDKDF (reference sequence). The CDR3 is 15 amino acids. Trimming removed 0 bases from V and 0 bases from J, with 3 bases in between. CDR3 coding DNA: TGTGCCACCAGCAGAGATAACTCTGGGGCCAACGTCCTGACTTTC. This sequence encodes CATSRDNSGANVLTF. The variable domain in full, with the rest retrieved from reference TRBV15 and TRBJ2-6, is DAMVIQNPRYQVTQFGKPVTLSCSQTLNHNVMYWYQQKSSQAPKLLFHYYDKDFNNEADTPDNFQSRRPNTSFCFLDIRSPGLGDTAMYLCATSRDNSGANVLTFGAGSRLTVL.

CDR3 sequence: CATSRDRTSRYEQYF. CDR3 coding DNA: TGTGCCACCAGCAGAGATCGGACTTCCCGGTACGAGCAGTACTTC. The V and J genes are TRBV15 and TRBJ2-7; D might be TRBD2 (5 bases). The CDR3 spans 15 residues. The V gene's germline CDR1 is LNHNV and CDR2 YYDKDF (reference sequence). The germline V and J ends were trimmed by 0 bases and 4 bases, with 13 bases remaining between them.

V usage is TRBV4-2 and J usage is TRBJ2-7, with D uncertain. This CDR3 is 14 amino acids long. Germline CDR1 and CDR2: LGHNA and YNFKEQ. V lost 2 bases to trimming and J lost 2 bases, with 10 bases between them. The CDR3 loop reads CASSQLGTTYEQYF. CDR3 sequence (DNA): TGTGCCAGCAGCCAACTGGGCACGACCTACGAGCAGTACTTC.

This chain links TRBV5-1 with TRBJ1-2; the match to TRBD1 covers 8 bases. J was trimmed by 0 bases and V by 1 base; bases with no gene match: 5. This CDR3 region has 16 residues. CDR1 SGHRS and CDR2 YFSETQ come from the germline V gene. CDR3 DNA: TGCGCCAGCAGCTTGTCCGGGACAGGAGCTAACTATGGCTACACCTTC. This translates into CASSLSGTGANYGYTF.

This sequence joins TRBV6-5 and TRBJ1-2, with a possible D match to TRBD1 (5 bases). V was trimmed by 4 bases and J by 7 bases, leaving 22 bases between them. The CDR3 is 16 residues long. Germline lookup yields CDR1 MNHEY and CDR2 SVGAGI. The CDR3 bases are TGTGCCAGCAGTTCATCCGGCCGGGGGGGGGATGGTGGCTACACCTTC. Its translation is CASSSSGRGGDGGYTF.

The rearrangement joins TRBV5-4 to TRBJ1-2; D is unclear. The CDR3 is 13 residues long. Germline lookup yields CDR1 SGHNT and CDR2 YYREEE (reference sequence). Between the trimmed V and J ends, which lost 3 bases and 4 bases, there was a span of 10 bases. CDR3 in DNA: TGTGCCAGCAGCTCCAGGTCTTTCTATGGCTACACCTTC. It is translated as CASSSRSFYGYTF.

This clone occurred a few times. This rearrangement joins TRBV9 to TRBJ2-7, with TRBD1 identical over 7 bases. Germline V gene data show CDR1 as SGDLS and CDR2 as YYNGEE. Unmatched junction bases numbered 10, after V lost 3 bases and J lost 4 bases. This CDR3 is 15 amino acids long. The DNA for the CDR3 is TGTGCCAGCAGCGAGACCACAGGGGCCTCTTACGAGCAGTACTTC. It specifies CASSETTGASYEQYF. Full variable domain (rest looked up from reference TRBV9 and TRBJ2-7): DSGVTQTPKHLITATGQRVTLRCSPRSGDLSVYWYQQSLDQGLQFLIQYYNGEERAKGNILERFSAQQFPDLHSELNLSSLELGDSALYFCASSETTGASYEQYFGPGTRLTVT.

The chain couples TRBV19 to TRBJ2-7, with D possibly matching TRBD1 (6 bases). Trimming left V 5 bases short and J 2 bases short, with 13 bases between. CDR1 is LNHDA, CDR2 SQIVND, per germline (reference sequence). The CDR3 length is 14 residues. Here the CDR3 reads CASSPGESPYEQYF. As DNA, the CDR3 is TGTGCCAGTAGTCCAGGGGAATCCCCCTACGAGCAGTACTTC.

This clone appeared a single time. The CDR3 sequence: CASSEDGTSTYF. The CDR3 coding sequence is TGTGCCAGCAGTGAAGACGGGACTAGCACGTATTTT. The V and J genes are TRBV6-1 and TRBJ2-3; 9 nucleotides agree with TRBD2. V lost 1 base, J lost 14 bases, and 4 bases stayed unmatched. CDR3 length equals 12 residues. The germline V gene encodes CDR1 MNHNS and CDR2 SASEGT.

CDR3 sequence (DNA): TGTGCCAGCAGCGAAACAGGTTATAGCAATCAGCCCCAGCATTTT. Its translation is CASSETGYSNQPQHF. The V gene is TRBV9, the J gene TRBJ1-5, with D possibly matching TRBD1 (5 bases). CDR3 size: 15 residues. V dropped 3 bases and J dropped 0 bases, with 10 bases sitting between them. Looked up from germline, CDR1 is SGDLS and CDR2 is YYNGEE. Filled out from reference TRBV9 and TRBJ1-5, the complete variable domain reads DSGVTQTPKHLITATGQRVTLRCSPRSGDLSVYWYQQSLDQGLQFLIQYYNGEERAKGNILERFSAQQFPDLHSELNLSSLELGDSALYFCASSETGYSNQPQHFGDGTRLSIL.

The V call is TRBV28, the J call TRBJ1-1; D not resolved. Germline-derived CDR1 and CDR2 are MDHEN and SYDVKM. V lost 3 bases to trimming and J lost 5 bases, with 10 bases between them. This CDR3 has 13 residues. For the CDR3, the DNA is TGTGCCAGCAGTTTGGAGTCTAGGACTGAAGCTTTCTTT. Amino acids: CASSLESRTEAFF.

The genes are TRBV7-9 and TRBJ2-7, with 10 bases matching TRBD1. CDR1 SEHNR and CDR2 FQNEAQ come from the germline V gene (reference sequence). The CDR3 is 15 residues long. J gave up 5 bases and V 1 base, and 5 bases lay outside the gene matches. CDR3 sequence reads: CASSLGDRGYDEQYF. DNA for the CDR3: TGTGCCAGCAGCTTAGGGGACAGGGGATACGACGAGCAGTACTTC.

The chain recombines TRBV5-6 with TRBJ2-1; D may be TRBD1 (6 bases). This CDR3 contains 16 residues. The ends were cut back, 3 bases at V and 7 bases at J, with 20 bases in the middle. The germline V gene has CDR1 SGHDT and CDR2 YYEEEE. This chain's CDR3 is CASSYRVKAAWNEQFF. The CDR3 DNA is TGTGCCAGCAGCTACAGGGTGAAAGCTGCGTGGAATGAGCAGTTCTTC.

This chain uses TRBV28 with TRBJ1-5, with D possibly being TRBD1 (6 bases). The CDR3 spans 16 residues. Trimming took off 3 bases at V and 0 bases at J, with 12 bases between the two ends. From germline, CDR1 is MDHEN and CDR2 SYDVKM. The CDR3 spells CASSFTGQFSNQPQHF. The CDR3 DNA reads as TGTGCCAGCAGTTTCACCGGACAGTTTAGCAATCAGCCCCAGCATTTT.

This clone was counted between two and nine times. The V gene is TRBV28, the J gene TRBJ1-2, with 8 positions matching TRBD1. This CDR3 contains 15 residues. CDR1 MDHEN and CDR2 SYDVKM come from the germline V gene. Unmatched junction bases numbered 14, after V lost 6 bases and J lost 8 bases. The CDR3 loop reads CASSEEADRGGGYTF. CDR3 sequence (DNA): TGTGCCAGCAGCGAGGAGGCAGACAGGGGAGGAGGCTACACCTTC.

The genes are TRBV9 and TRBJ2-5; maybe TRBD2 (5 bases). From germline, CDR1 is SGDLS and CDR2 YYNGEE. V lost 0 bases and J 5 bases, leaving 14 bases between the germline ends. The CDR3 sequence is 15 residues long. CDR3 region: CASSVAGFKGETQYF. CDR3 sequence (DNA): TGTGCCAGCAGCGTAGCGGGGTTTAAAGGGGAGACCCAGTACTTC. The full variable domain, in which reference TRBV9 and TRBJ2-5 provide the parts outside the CDR3, is DSGVTQTPKHLITATGQRVTLRCSPRSGDLSVYWYQQSLDQGLQFLIQYYNGEERAKGNILERFSAQQFPDLHSELNLSSLELGDSALYFCASSVAGFKGETQYFGPGTRLLVL.

In its sample, this clone was seen a few times. The V and J genes are TRBV18 and TRBJ1-4; 7 bases agree with TRBD1. This CDR3 comprises 14 residues. CDR1 is KGHSH and CDR2 is LQKENI in the germline V gene. V was clipped by 2 bases and J by 5 bases; unmatched bases: 2. The CDR3 spells CASSPGTANEKLFF. The CDR3 DNA follows: TGTGCCAGCTCACCAGGGACAGCAAATGAAAAACTGTTTTTT.

J is TRBJ1-2 and V is TRBV6-1; a possible D gene is TRBD1 (6 bases). There are 14 residues in the CDR3. CDR1 is MNHNS and CDR2 is SASEGT in the germline V gene. V was shortened by 7 bases and J by 2 bases, with 14 bases between the two germline ends. The DNA for the CDR3 is TGTGCCAGCAACAGAGTAGGGGGAAACTATGGCTACACCTTC. Protein product: CASNRVGGNYGYTF.

The V gene is TRBV28, the J gene TRBJ2-5; D gene uncertain. The CDR3 has 15 residues. V lost 2 bases and J lost 4, with 14 bases in between. From germline, CDR1 is MDHEN and CDR2 SYDVKM. The CDR3 DNA follows: TGTGCCAGCAGTTTAACGACTCCTACCACAGAGACCCAGTACTTC. This sequence encodes CASSLTTPTTETQYF.

V usage is TRBV5-1 and J usage is TRBJ2-6, with D hard to call. V was trimmed by 4 bases and J by 2 bases, leaving 13 bases between them. The CDR3 loop spans 16 amino acids. Per the germline V gene, CDR1 is SGHRS and CDR2 is YFSETQ. The CDR3 DNA sequence: TGCGCCAGCAGCCCTACGCCCCGGGCTGGGGCCAACGTCCTGACTTTC. This encodes CASSPTPRAGANVLTF.

CDR3 residues: CASSWGSQGAVYEQFF. As DNA, the CDR3 is TGCGCCAGCAGCTGGGGTTCACAGGGGGCTGTCTATGAGCAGTTCTTC. The chain combines TRBV5-1 with TRBJ2-1; 9 bases align to TRBD1. The CDR3 is 16 residues long. With 3 bases clipped from V and 8 bases from J, the junction kept 12 bases outside the gene matches. Germline V gives CDR1 SGHRS, CDR2 YFSETQ.

The sample holds a few counts of this clone. The chain carries TRBV2 and TRBJ2-5, with TRBD2 as a possible D gene (7 bases). Germline V gene sequence: CDR1 SNHLY, CDR2 FYNNEI. The CDR3 covers 15 residues. The ends were cut back, 2 bases at V and 5 bases at J, with 15 bases in the middle. The CDR3 region is CASSEKAGAAETQYF. DNA for the CDR3: TGTGCCAGCAGTGAAAAGGCGGGGGCGGCGGAGACCCAGTACTTC.

In DNA, the CDR3 is TGTGCCAGCAGCTTTAAGGAGCCTAACACCGGGGAGCTGTTTTTT. Encoded protein: CASSFKEPNTGELFF. This chain links TRBV5-5 with TRBJ2-2, with no clear D. The CDR3 contains 15 residues. CDR1 and CDR2 (germline): SGHKS, YYEKEE (reference sequence). Trimming shortened V by 2 bases and J by 2 bases, and 10 bases separated the two germline ends.

The rearrangement joins TRBV11-2 to TRBJ1-1, with 7 positions matching TRBD1. Germline values: CDR1 SGHAT, CDR2 FQNNGV. The trim removed 5 bases at V and 0 bases at J, leaving 9 bases unmatched. CDR3 size: 16 residues. CDR3 nucleotides: TGTGCCAGCAGCAAGGCCCCCCAGGGGGTGAACACTGAAGCTTTCTTT. The encoded protein is CASSKAPQGVNTEAFF. The full variable domain, its missing parts supplied by reference TRBV11-2 and TRBJ1-1, is EAGVAQSPRYKIIEKRQSVAFWCNPISGHATLYWYQQILGQGPKLLIQFQNNGVVDDSQLPKDRFSAERLKGVDSTLKIQPAKLEDSAVYLCASSKAPQGVNTEAFFGQGTRLTVV.

The chain recombines TRBV5-1 with TRBJ1-3; possibly TRBD1 for D (6 bases). Trimming stripped 2 bases from V and 6 bases from J, with 12 bases between. Germline V gives CDR1 SGHRS, CDR2 YFSETQ. CDR3 length equals 14 residues. The DNA for the CDR3 is TGCGCCAGCAGCTTTAACAGGGACGTAAACACCATATATTTT. Translating it yields CASSFNRDVNTIYF.